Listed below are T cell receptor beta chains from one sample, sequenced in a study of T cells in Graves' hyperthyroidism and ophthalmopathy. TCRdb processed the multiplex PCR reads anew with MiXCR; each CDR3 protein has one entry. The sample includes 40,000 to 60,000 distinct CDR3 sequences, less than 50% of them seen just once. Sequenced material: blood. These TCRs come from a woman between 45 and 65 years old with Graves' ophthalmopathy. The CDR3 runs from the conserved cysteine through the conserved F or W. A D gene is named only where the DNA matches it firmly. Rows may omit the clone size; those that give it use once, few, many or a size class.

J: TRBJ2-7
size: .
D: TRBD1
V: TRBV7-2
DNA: TGTGCCAGCAGCTTAGGGACAGGGCGGACCTACGAGCAGTACTTC
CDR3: CASSLGTGRTYEQYF

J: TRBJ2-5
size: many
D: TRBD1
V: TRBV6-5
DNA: TGTGCCAGCAACCCGGACAGGGTGGGAGAGACCCAGTACTTC
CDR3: CASNPDRVGETQYF

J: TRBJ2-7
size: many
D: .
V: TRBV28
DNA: TGTGCCAGCAGTTTATTGGCAGATTTAGACTACGAGCAGTACTTC
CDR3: CASSLLADLDYEQYF

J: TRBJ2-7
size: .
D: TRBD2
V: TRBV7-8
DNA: TGTGCCAGCACCCACAGCCAGGGGACTAGCGCCTACGAGCAGTACTTC
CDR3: CASTHSQGTSAYEQYF

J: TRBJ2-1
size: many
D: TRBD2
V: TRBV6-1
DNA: TGTGCCAGCAATGTAGCGGGCGACAATGAGCAGTTCTTC
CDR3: CASNVAGDNEQFF

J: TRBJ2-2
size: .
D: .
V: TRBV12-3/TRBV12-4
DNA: TGTGCCAGCAGTCCGCTGGACAGATCGACACTTAACACCGGGGAGCGGTTTTTT
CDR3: CASSPLDRSTLNTGERFF

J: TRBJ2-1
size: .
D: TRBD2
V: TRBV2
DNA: TGTACCAGCAGTGAAAGGTTTAGCGGGAGCTCCTACAATGGGCAGTTCTTC
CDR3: CTSSERFSGSSYNGQFF

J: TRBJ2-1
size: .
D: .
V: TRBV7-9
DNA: TGTGCCGGCAGCTTAGCTAGCAGGAGTTCGCAGTTCTTC
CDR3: CAGSLASRSSQFF

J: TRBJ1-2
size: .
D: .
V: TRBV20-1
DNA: TGCAGTGCTAGACAGGGGTCCGGCGGCTACACCTTC
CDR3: CSARQGSGGYTF

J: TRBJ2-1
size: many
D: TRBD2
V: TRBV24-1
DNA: TGTGCCACCAGTGATTCTGGGACTAGCGGGAGCCCCAATGAGCAGTTCTTC
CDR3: CATSDSGTSGSPNEQFF

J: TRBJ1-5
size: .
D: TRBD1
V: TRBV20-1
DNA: TGCAGTGCCCGGACAGGGGACACAATGGGGGCCCAGCATTTT
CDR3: CSARTGDTMGAQHF

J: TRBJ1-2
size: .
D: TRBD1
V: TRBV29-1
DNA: TGCAGCGTTGGGACAGGGGGTTCTTTGGGTGGCTACACCTTC
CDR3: CSVGTGGSLGGYTF

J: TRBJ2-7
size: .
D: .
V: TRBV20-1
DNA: TGCAGTGCTATGCGGTGGGCAACCTACGAGCAGTACTTC
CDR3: CSAMRWATYEQYF

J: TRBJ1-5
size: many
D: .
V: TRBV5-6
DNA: TGTGCCAGCAGCTCCACAGGGAATCAGCCCCAGCATTTT
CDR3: CASSSTGNQPQHF

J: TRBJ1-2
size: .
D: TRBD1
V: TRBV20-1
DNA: TGCAGTGCTAGAGCCGGGACAGCCTACGCTAACTATGGCTACACCTTC
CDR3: CSARAGTAYANYGYTF

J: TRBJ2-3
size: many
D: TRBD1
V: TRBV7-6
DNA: TGTGCCAGCAGCTCATTACTCGGGACAGGGGAAGGCGATACGCAGTATTTT
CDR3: CASSSLLGTGEGDTQYF

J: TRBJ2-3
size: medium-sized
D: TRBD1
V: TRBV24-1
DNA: TGTGCCACCAGGGGGACAGGGGGGATCACAGATACGCAGTATTTT
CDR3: CATRGTGGITDTQYF

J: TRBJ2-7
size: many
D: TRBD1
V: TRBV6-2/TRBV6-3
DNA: TGTGCCAGCAGTTACGCCACAGGGGGTAGTCGTGGTGAGCAGTACTTC
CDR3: CASSYATGGSRGEQYF

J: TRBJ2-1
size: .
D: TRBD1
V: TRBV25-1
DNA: TGTGCCGGCAGTGAACAGGGGAGAGAGACCCAGTTCTTC
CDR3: CAGSEQGRETQFF

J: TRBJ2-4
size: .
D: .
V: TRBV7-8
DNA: TGTGCCAGCAGCTTATGGGGGGAGAGCAATCAGTACTTC
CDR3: CASSLWGESNQYF

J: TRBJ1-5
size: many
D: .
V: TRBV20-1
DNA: TGCAGTGCTACCGACCTCCGAGATAGCAATCAGCCCCAGCATTTT
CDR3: CSATDLRDSNQPQHF

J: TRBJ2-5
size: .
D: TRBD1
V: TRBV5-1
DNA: TGCGCCAGCAGCACCCAGGGGGCCGAAGAGACCCAGTACTTC
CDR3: CASSTQGAEETQYF

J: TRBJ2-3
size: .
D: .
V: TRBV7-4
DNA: TGTGCCAGCAGCTTAGGCGCGGATACAGATACGCAGTATTTT
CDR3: CASSLGADTDTQYF

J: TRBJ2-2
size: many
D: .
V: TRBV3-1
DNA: TGTGCCAGCAGCCCTCAGGGTGATCTGGAGCTGTTTTTT
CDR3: CASSPQGDLELFF

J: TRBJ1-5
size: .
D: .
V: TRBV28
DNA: TGTGCCAGCACGGAGGAAGTGCAGCCCCAGCATTTT
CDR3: CASTEEVQPQHF

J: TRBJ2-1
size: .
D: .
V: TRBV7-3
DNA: TGTGCCAGCAGCCCCTTAGAGCAGAGTGAGCAGTTCTTC
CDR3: CASSPLEQSEQFF

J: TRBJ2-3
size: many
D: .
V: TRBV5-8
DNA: TGTGCCAGCAGCTCCAGGGATGAGGATACGCAGTATTTT
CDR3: CASSSRDEDTQYF

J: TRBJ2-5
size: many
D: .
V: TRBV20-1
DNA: TGCAGTGCCACCCCGGGATCCCAAGAGACCCAGTACTTC
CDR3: CSATPGSQETQYF

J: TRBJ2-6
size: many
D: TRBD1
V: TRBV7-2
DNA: TGTGCCAGCAGCTTTAATCCGGGACAGCTCTTCTCTGGGGCCAACGTCCTGACTTTC
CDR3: CASSFNPGQLFSGANVLTF

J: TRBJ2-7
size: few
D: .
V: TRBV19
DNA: TGTGCCTGGAGTGGTAGCCCCTACGAGCAGTACTTC
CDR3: CAWSGSPYEQYF

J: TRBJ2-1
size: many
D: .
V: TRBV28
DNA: TGTGCCAGCAGGCGGACAGACCACAATGAGCAGTTCTTC
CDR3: CASRRTDHNEQFF

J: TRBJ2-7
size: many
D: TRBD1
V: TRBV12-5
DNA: TGTGCTAGTGGTTTGGTACTTGGGACAGGGCCCTACGAGCAGTACTTC
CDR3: CASGLVLGTGPYEQYF

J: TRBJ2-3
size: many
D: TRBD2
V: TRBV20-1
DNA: TGCAGTGCTAGAGATCGTCGCCTAGCGGGGGGGCCTAGCACAGATACGCAGTATTTT
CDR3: CSARDRRLAGGPSTDTQYF

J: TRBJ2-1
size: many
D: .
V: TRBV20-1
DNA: TGCAGTGCTAGACGCACAGGGTCAGGTGAGCAGTTCTTC
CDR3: CSARRTGSGEQFF

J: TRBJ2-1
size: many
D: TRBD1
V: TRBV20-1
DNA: TGCAGTGCTAGAATGGGACAGGGGCAGTTCTTC
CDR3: CSARMGQGQFF

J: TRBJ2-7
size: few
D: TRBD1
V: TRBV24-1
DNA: TGTGCCACCAGAGACCGGGACAGGGGGCTCGACGAGCAGTACTTC
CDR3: CATRDRDRGLDEQYF

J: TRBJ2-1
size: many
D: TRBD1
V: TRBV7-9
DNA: TGTGCCAGCAGCCCAAGGGACAGGGAGTACAATGAGCAGTTCTTC
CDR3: CASSPRDREYNEQFF

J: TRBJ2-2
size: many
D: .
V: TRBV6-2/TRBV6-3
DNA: TGTGCCAGCAGTGATTACGGGTTGGGGGAGCTGTTTTTT
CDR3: CASSDYGLGELFF

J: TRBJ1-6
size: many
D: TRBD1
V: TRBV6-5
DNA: TGTGCCAGCAGTCGGACAGGGAGTTCTCGGGATAATTCACCCCTCCACTTT
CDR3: CASSRTGSSRDNSPLHF

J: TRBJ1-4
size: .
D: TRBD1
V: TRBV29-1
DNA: TGCAGCGTGGGCTTTCAGACAGGGGAAGGTGAAAAACTGCTTTTT
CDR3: CSVGFQTGEGEKLLF

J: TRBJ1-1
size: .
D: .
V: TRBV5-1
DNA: TGCGCCAGCAGCTTGGGGCTCTGGGGAGTCGATGAAGCTTTCTTT
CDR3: CASSLGLWGVDEAFF

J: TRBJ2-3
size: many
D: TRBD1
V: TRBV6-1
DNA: TGTGCCAGCAGAGGACAGGTCTCCACAGATACGCAGTATTTT
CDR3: CASRGQVSTDTQYF

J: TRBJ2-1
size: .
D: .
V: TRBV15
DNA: TGTGCCACCATCGAGGTCTACAATGAGCAGTTCTTC
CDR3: CATIEVYNEQFF

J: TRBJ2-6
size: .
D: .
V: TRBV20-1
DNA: TGCAGTGCTACAGGGGAGGCTGAGGCCAACGTCCTGACTTTC
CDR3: CSATGEAEANVLTF

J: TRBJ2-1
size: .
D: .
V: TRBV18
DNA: TGTGCCAGCTCACCACTGATTGGGCAGAATGAGCAGTTCTTC
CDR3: CASSPLIGQNEQFF

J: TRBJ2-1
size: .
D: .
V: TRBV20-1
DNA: TGCAGTGCTATCGCTAGCACAGATACGCAGTTCTTC
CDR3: CSAIASTDTQFF

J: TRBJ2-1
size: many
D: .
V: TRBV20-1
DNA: TGCAGTGCTACCCCAAGGATCGGGGAGCAGTTCTTC
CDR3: CSATPRIGEQFF

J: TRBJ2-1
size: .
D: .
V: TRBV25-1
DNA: TGTGCCTGCCAAGGGGTCTCCTACAATGAGCAGTTCTTC
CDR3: CACQGVSYNEQFF

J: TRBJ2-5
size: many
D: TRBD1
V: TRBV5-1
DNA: TGCGCCAGCAGCGGTATGGGACAGACACACCAAGAGACCCAGTACTTC
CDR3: CASSGMGQTHQETQYF

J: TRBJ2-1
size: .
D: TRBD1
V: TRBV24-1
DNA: TGTGCCACCGGGACAGGGAGGAATGAGCAGTTCTTC
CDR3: CATGTGRNEQFF